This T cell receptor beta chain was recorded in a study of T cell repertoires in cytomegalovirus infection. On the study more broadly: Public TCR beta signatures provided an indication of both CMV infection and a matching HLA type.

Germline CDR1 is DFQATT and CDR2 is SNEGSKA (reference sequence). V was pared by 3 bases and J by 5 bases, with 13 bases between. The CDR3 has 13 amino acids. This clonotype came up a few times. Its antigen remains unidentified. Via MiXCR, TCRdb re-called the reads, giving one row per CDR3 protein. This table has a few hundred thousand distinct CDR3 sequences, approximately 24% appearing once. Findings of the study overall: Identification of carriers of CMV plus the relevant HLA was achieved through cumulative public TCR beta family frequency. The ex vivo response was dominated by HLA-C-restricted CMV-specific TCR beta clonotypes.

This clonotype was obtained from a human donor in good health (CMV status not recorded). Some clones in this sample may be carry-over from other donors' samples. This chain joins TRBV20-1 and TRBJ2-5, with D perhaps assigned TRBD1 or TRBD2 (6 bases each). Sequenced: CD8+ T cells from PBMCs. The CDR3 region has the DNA TGCAGTGCTAGTCCGGGGGCCACTGAGACCCAGTACTTC. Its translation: CSASPGATETQYF.